This TCR beta chain came from a study of T-cell reconstitution after alpha-beta-depleted transplantation in children. Trimming pared 1 base from V and 6 bases from J, leaving 1 base between. This CDR3 has 10 residues. Germline V gene lookup returns CDR1 SQVTM and CDR2 ANQGSEA. This clonotype was picked up many times. TCRbeta library construction was performed incorporating unique molecular identifiers. TCRdb called the PCR reads again in MiXCR, with one record for every CDR3 protein. The data hold just under 350,000 distinct CDR3 sequences, with 15% to 20% observed a single time. This TCR came from a male patient aged 2-15 years who had a stem cell transplant for acute lymphoblastic leukemia, so the T cells may come from the graft donor. The V gene is TRBV29-1, the J gene TRBJ2-1; no firm D call. Sequenced material: PBMCs, mostly from graft donor cells, taken 360 days after TCRalphabeta/CD19-depleted stem cell transplant. The CDR3 region has the DNA TGCAGCGTTGAAGCCAATGAGCAGTTCTTC. It yields the protein CSVEANEQFF.